The 27 T cell receptor beta chains listed next were all sequenced from one sample in a study of post-analysis software for immune sequencing data. Unique molecular identifiers were present in the TCR beta cDNA libraries. TCRdb re-analysed the PCR reads in MiXCR, keeping a single row per CDR3 protein. The data hold approximately 440,000 distinct CDR3 sequences, with around 40% observed a single time. These receptors lack a known antigen. General study points: Five or six TRBV segments, TRBV5-6, TRBV5-1 and TRBV20-1 among them, were found more frequent in patients than controls.

What was sequenced was blood. Source of these receptors: a girl aged 5 to 17 with multiple sclerosis.

The rearrangement links TRBV5-4 to TRBJ2-3; D unclear. Germline CDR1 reads SGHNT; CDR2 reads YYREEE (reference sequence). This CDR3 has 12 amino acids. V was pared by 4 bases and J by 6 bases, with 9 bases between. CDR3 DNA sequence: TGTGCCAGCAGCCCCGTGGCTGATACGCAGTATTTT. Residues: CASSPVADTQYF.

The V call is TRBV6-5, the J call TRBJ1-1, with D possibly being TRBD1 (6 bases). This CDR3 has 13 residues. CDR1 is MNHEY and CDR2 is SVGAGI in the germline V gene. V lost 6 bases and J lost 3, with 11 bases in between. The CDR3 DNA follows: TGTGCCAGCAGCCAGGGGTTAGACACTGAAGCTTTCTTT. Its protein product is CASSQGLDTEAFF.

This clonotype has only a few counts. The chain links TRBV6-5 to TRBJ1-5, with a possible D match to TRBD1 (5 bases). Trimming removed 6 bases at V and 4 bases at J, with 13 bases between. Per the germline V gene, CDR1 is MNHEY and CDR2 is SVGAGI. This CDR3 has 14 amino acids. The CDR3 DNA follows: TGTGCCAGCAGCCATCGGGGCTTGAATCAGCCCCAGCATTTT. Its protein is CASSHRGLNQPQHF.

The rearrangement joins TRBV4-1 to TRBJ2-7, with D tentatively TRBD2 (5 bases). CDR1 is MGHRA, CDR2 YSYEKL, per germline. The CDR3 totals 16 residues. V shed 2 bases and J shed 3 bases, with 17 bases lying between them. The CDR3 DNA reads TGCGCCAGCAGCCAATCCAAACTAGGGTGGGTCTACGAGCAGTACTTC. Translating gives CASSQSKLGWVYEQYF.

The V call is TRBV7-2, the J call TRBJ1-5; the D gene is possibly TRBD1 (5 bases). Trimming removed 1 base from V and 5 bases from J, with 15 bases in between. The CDR3 totals 16 residues. Germline CDR1 reads SGHTA; CDR2 reads FQGNSA. The chain's CDR3 is CASSLGGTGLYQPQHF. DNA for the CDR3: TGTGCCAGCAGCTTAGGCGGGACGGGGTTGTATCAGCCCCAGCATTTT.

The J gene is TRBJ2-7, the V gene TRBV6-1, with 10 nucleotides matching TRBD2. CDR1 and CDR2 from the germline V gene are MNHNS and SASEGT. This CDR3 is 14 amino acids long. V was clipped by 5 bases and J by 4 bases; unmatched bases: 5. CDR3 region: CASSQTSGMYEQYF. CDR3 coding DNA: TGTGCCAGCAGTCAAACTAGCGGGATGTACGAGCAGTACTTC.

This clonotype has only a few counts. Here the CDR3 DNA reads TGTGCCACCAGCAGAGAGCGGGAAGATACGCAGTATTTT. Translated, it gives CATSREREDTQYF. The V gene is TRBV15, the J gene TRBJ2-3, with a weak D call TRBD2 (6 bases). Deletions cut 0 bases from V and 5 bases from J, with 6 bases between. The germline gives CDR1 LNHNV, CDR2 YYDKDF (reference sequence). This CDR3 has 13 amino acids.

For this clonotype: One end of the junction fails to match germline, which may point to a read error. The chain couples TRBV7-7 to TRBJ1-4; D is ambiguous. The CDR3 loop spans 13 amino acids. Germline V gene sequence: CDR1 SSHAT, CDR2 FNYEAQ (reference sequence). The DNA for the CDR3 is TGTGCTAGCAGCTTAGGACCCGATGAAAAACTGTTTTTT. Residues: CASSLGPDEKLFF.

The chain joins TRBV2 to TRBJ2-7; 9 bases line up with TRBD1. Germline CDR1 is SNHLY and CDR2 is FYNNEI. V was pared by 7 bases and J by 1 base, with 2 bases of the junction left unmatched. The CDR3 extends over 13 amino acids. In nucleotides, the CDR3 is TGTGCCAGCAACAGGGGGCTATCCTACGAGCAGTACTTC. This translates into CASNRGLSYEQYF. Complete variable domain (other parts from reference TRBV2 and TRBJ2-7): EPEVTQTPSHQVTQMGQEVILRCVPISNHLYFYWYRQILGQKVEFLVSFYNNEISEKSEIFDDQFSVERPDGSNFTLKIRSTKLEDSAMYFCASNRGLSYEQYFGPGTRLTVT.

The gene calls are TRBV4-1 and TRBJ1-5; no reliable D call. CDR3 length: 15 residues. Per the germline V gene, CDR1 is MGHRA and CDR2 is YSYEKL. V lost 2 bases to trimming and J lost 0 bases, with 8 bases between them. The CDR3 DNA is TGCGCCAGCAGCCAATACGAGGGTAGCAATCAGCCCCAGCATTTT. Protein product: CASSQYEGSNQPQHF.

The chain recombines TRBV20-1 with TRBJ1-2, with TRBD1 as a possible D gene (5 bases). The germline V gene encodes CDR1 DFQATT and CDR2 SNEGSKA (reference sequence). V lost 5 bases and J lost 8, with 9 bases in between. The CDR3 has 10 residues. The CDR3 here is CSASTDGYTF. The CDR3 nucleotides read TGCAGTGCTTCGACAGACGGCTACACCTTC.

The gene calls are TRBV12-3 or TRBV12-4 and TRBJ2-7; the D call may be TRBD1 or TRBD2 (5 bases each). V lost 6 bases to trimming and J lost 4 bases, with 10 bases between them. This CDR3 has 12 residues. The CDR3 loop is CASSWGTYEQYF. The CDR3 coding sequence is TGTGCCAGCAGCTGGGGGACGTACGAGCAGTACTTC.

The genes are TRBV5-1 and TRBJ2-4; D is perhaps TRBD1 or TRBD2 (5 bases each). This CDR3 comprises 15 residues. Trimming stripped 4 bases from V and 3 bases from J, with 14 bases between. Germline V CDR1 and CDR2: SGHRS, YFSETQ. The CDR3: CASSPPRDRKNIQYF. Written as DNA, the CDR3 is TGCGCCAGCAGCCCCCCCCGGGACCGCAAAAACATTCAGTACTTC.

This clonotype was counted a few times. The chain is built from TRBV7-2 and TRBJ2-3, with D tentatively TRBD2 (5 bases). This CDR3 is 18 amino acids long. Looked up from germline, CDR1 is SGHTA and CDR2 is FQGNSA. V shed 0 bases and J shed 6 bases, with 22 bases lying between them. The CDR3 nucleotides read TGTGCCAGCAGCTTAGCGGAGGAGGTAGTGTCAACGGCCGATACGCAGTATTTT. Translation gives CASSLAEEVVSTADTQYF. Complete variable domain (other parts from reference TRBV7-2 and TRBJ2-3): GAGVSQSPSNKVTEKGKDVELRCDPISGHTALYWYRQSLGQGLEFLIYFQGNSAPDKSGLPSDRFSAERTGGSVSTLTIQRTQQEDSAVYLCASSLAEEVVSTADTQYFGPGTRLTVL.

This clonotype was recorded a few times. The rearrangement joins TRBV20-1 to TRBJ2-7, with 10 bases that match TRBD2. The CDR3 extends over 16 amino acids. Germline loops: CDR1 DFQATT, CDR2 SNEGSKA (reference sequence). V was clipped by 5 bases and J by 0 bases; unmatched bases: 10. Written as DNA, the CDR3 is TGCAGTGCTGCCGGGACTAGCGTCCCGAGCTCCTACGAGCAGTACTTC. This translates into CSAAGTSVPSSYEQYF.

The CDR3 protein is CASSFIRTSGRTKNIQYF. CDR3 DNA: TGTGCCAGCAGCTTTATCCGAACTAGCGGGAGGACCAAAAACATTCAGTACTTC. The V gene is TRBV7-9, the J gene TRBJ2-4, with 12 bases matching TRBD2. The CDR3 has 18 residues. V lost 3 bases and J lost 2; bases outside the gene matches: 8. CDR1 SEHNR and CDR2 FQNEAQ come from the germline V gene (reference sequence).

A single count supports this clonotype. One junction end does not reproduce the germline sequence, and a read error may be involved. The J gene is TRBJ2-7, the V gene TRBV29-1; 9 bases are shared with TRBD2. The CDR3 runs to 15 residues. Germline V lookup: CDR1 SQVTM, CDR2 ANQGSEA. The CDR3 bases are TGCGGCGTTTTTGGACTAGCGCCCTCGTCCTACGAGCAGTACTTC. Its protein product is CGVFGLAPSSYEQYF.

This clonotype was counted a few times. This chain joins TRBV6-2 or TRBV6-3 and TRBJ2-1, with 8 bases lining up with TRBD1. From germline, CDR1 is MNHEY and CDR2 SVGEGT. The CDR3 contains 16 residues. Trimming removed 2 bases from V and 3 bases from J; junction bases left unmatched: 6. The CDR3 DNA is TGTGCCAGCAGTTACACTAGGACAGGGAACTACAATGAGCAGTTCTTC. Translated, it gives CASSYTRTGNYNEQFF.

The gene calls are TRBV7-6 and TRBJ2-5; tentatively, D is TRBD1 (6 bases). Trimming left V 0 bases short and J 5 bases short, with 16 bases between. Germline CDR1 is SGHVS and CDR2 is FNYEAQ. CDR3 length equals 16 residues. This CDR3 reads CASSLALAGGWETQYF. The CDR3 DNA is TGTGCCAGCAGCTTAGCGCTTGCTGGGGGCTGGGAGACCCAGTACTTC.

There are a few counts of this clonotype. The chain is built from TRBV5-8 and TRBJ1-5; weak D call: TRBD1 (5 bases). V shed 3 bases and J shed 5 bases, with 18 bases lying between them. Germline lookup yields CDR1 SGHTS and CDR2 YDEGEE. There are 16 residues in the CDR3. Written as DNA, the CDR3 is TGTGCCAGCAGCTCTCAGGGATCCCCGAGGGATCAGCCCCAGCATTTT. It yields the protein CASSSQGSPRDQPQHF.

V is TRBV18 and J is TRBJ1-4; 9 bases line up with TRBD1. CDR3 length: 16 residues. The trim removed 3 bases at V and 4 bases at J, leaving 6 bases unmatched. The germline V gene encodes CDR1 KGHSH and CDR2 LQKENI. The CDR3 region is CASSPGTGLYNEKLFF. DNA for the CDR3: TGTGCCAGCTCACCCGGGACAGGGCTTTATAATGAAAAACTGTTTTTT. The full variable domain, with the rest looked up from reference TRBV18 and TRBJ1-4, is NAGVMQNPRHLVRRRGQEARLRCSPMKGHSHVYWYRQLPEEGLKFMVYLQKENIIDESGMPKERFSAEFPKEGPSILRIQQVVRGDSAAYFCASSPGTGLYNEKLFFGSGTQLSVL.

This clonotype was picked up a small number of times. The chain is built from TRBV7-2 and TRBJ2-3; 7 bases are shared with TRBD2. Germline V lookup: CDR1 SGHTA, CDR2 FQGNSA. This CDR3 region has 16 residues. V was clipped by 2 bases and J by 3 bases; unmatched bases: 8. The CDR3 sequence is CASSLFAGVGTDTQYF. DNA for the CDR3: TGTGCCAGCAGCTTATTTGCGGGAGTGGGGACAGATACGCAGTATTTT.

This chain links TRBV6-2 or TRBV6-3 with TRBJ2-1; D is perhaps TRBD2 (6 bases). Germline CDR1 MNHEY, CDR2 SVGEGT. The CDR3 covers 16 residues. V was shortened by 7 bases and J by 6 bases, with 22 bases between the two germline ends. The DNA of the CDR3 is TGTGCCAGCAATCCAGCCAGAGGGCTAGCGTCCAATGAGCAGTTCTTC. Its protein is CASNPARGLASNEQFF.

The chain links TRBV20-1 to TRBJ2-7, with D perhaps TRBD1 or TRBD2 (5 bases each). CDR3 length: 12 residues. With 4 bases removed from V and 1 base from J, the gap between germline ends came to 8 bases. Germline V gives CDR1 DFQATT, CDR2 SNEGSKA (reference sequence). The CDR3 spells CSATGASYEQYF. CDR3 DNA sequence: TGCAGTGCTACCGGGGCATCCTACGAGCAGTACTTC.

This clonotype appeared a few times. The chain joins TRBV20-1 to TRBJ1-4, with a possible D match to TRBD1 (5 bases). V was shortened by 1 base and J by 7 bases, with 10 bases between the two germline ends. Germline assignment: CDR1 DFQATT and CDR2 SNEGSKA (reference sequence). This CDR3 has 13 residues. CDR3 DNA sequence: TGCAGTGCTAGAGCCCCCCAGGGTGAAAAACTGTTTTTT. It encodes CSARAPQGEKLFF.

The chain couples TRBV5-1 to TRBJ2-1; TRBD2 matches at 11 bases. Germline V gene lookup returns CDR1 SGHRS and CDR2 YFSETQ. V lost 5 bases, J lost 10 bases, and 8 bases stayed unmatched. The CDR3 is 14 residues long. CDR3 nucleotide sequence: TGCGCCAGCAGTGGGACTAGCGGTACTAGGGAGCAGTTCTTC. This gives the protein CASSGTSGTREQFF.

This chain connects TRBV9 to TRBJ2-7, with D hard to call. The CDR3 is 15 amino acids. V lost 4 bases and J lost 2, with 16 bases in between. Per the germline V gene, CDR1 is SGDLS and CDR2 is YYNGEE. The CDR3 region is CASSMRSLIPYEQYF. The CDR3 coding sequence is TGTGCCAGCAGCATGAGGAGTCTTATCCCCTACGAGCAGTACTTC.